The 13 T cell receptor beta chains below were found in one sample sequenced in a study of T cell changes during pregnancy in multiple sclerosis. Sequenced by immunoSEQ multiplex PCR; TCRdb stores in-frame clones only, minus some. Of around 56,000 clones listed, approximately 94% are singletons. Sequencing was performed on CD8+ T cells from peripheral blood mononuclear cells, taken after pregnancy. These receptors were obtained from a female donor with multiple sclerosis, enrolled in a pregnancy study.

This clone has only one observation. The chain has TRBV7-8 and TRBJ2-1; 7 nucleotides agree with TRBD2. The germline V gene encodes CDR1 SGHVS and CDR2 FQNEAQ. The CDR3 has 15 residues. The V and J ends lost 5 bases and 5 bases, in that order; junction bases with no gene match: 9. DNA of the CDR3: TGTGCCAGCAGCCCCCAGAGCGGGACCGACAATGAGCAGTTCTTC. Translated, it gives CASSPQSGTDNEQFF.

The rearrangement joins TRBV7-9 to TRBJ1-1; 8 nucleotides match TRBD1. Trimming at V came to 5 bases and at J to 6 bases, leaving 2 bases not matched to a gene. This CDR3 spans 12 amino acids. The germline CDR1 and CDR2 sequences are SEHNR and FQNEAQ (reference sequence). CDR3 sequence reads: CASSPTGAEAFF. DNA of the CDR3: TGTGCCAGCAGCCCGACAGGGGCTGAAGCTTTCTTT.

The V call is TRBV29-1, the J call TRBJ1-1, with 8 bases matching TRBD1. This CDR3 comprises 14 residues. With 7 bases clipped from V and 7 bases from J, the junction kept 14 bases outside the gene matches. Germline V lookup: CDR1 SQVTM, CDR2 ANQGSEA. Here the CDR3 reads CSAHPQGAGNEAFF. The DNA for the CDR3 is TGCAGCGCCCACCCCCAGGGGGCCGGTAATGAAGCTTTCTTT.

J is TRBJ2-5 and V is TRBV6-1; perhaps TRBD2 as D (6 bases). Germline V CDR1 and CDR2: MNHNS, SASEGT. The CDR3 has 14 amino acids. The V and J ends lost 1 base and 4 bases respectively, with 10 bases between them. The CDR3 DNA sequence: TGTGCCAGCAGTGAAGGTGGAGGGGCAGAGACCCAGTACTTC. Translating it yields CASSEGGGAETQYF.

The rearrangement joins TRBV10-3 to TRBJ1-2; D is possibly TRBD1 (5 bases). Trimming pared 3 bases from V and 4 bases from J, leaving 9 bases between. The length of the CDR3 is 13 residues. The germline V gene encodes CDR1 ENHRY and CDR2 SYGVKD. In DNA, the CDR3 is TGTGCCATCAGTGAAAACAGGTTCTATGGCTACACCTTC. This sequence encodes CAISENRFYGYTF.

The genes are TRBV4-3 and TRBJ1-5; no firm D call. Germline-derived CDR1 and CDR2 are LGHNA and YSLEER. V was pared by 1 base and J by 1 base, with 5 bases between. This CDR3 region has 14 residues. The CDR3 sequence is CASSQGLSNQPQHF. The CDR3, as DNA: TGCGCCAGCAGCCAAGGACTGAGCAATCAGCCCCAGCATTTT.

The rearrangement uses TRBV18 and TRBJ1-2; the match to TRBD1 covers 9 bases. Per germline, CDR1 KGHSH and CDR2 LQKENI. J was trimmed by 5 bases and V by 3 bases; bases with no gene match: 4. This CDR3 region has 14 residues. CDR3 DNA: TGTGCCAGCTCACCGGCGGACAGGGGATATGGCTACACCTTC. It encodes CASSPADRGYGYTF.

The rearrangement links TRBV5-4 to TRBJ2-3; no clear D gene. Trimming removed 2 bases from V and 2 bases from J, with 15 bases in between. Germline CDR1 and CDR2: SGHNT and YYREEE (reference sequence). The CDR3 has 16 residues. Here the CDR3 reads CASSLFMAVTTDTQYF. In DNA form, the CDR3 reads TGTGCCAGCAGCTTATTCATGGCAGTTACCACAGATACGCAGTATTTT.

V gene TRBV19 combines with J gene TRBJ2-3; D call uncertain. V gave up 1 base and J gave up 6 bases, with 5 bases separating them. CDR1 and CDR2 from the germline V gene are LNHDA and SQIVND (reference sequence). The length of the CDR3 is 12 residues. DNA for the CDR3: TGTGCCAGTAGTATAGCGGTGGATACGCAGTATTTT. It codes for CASSIAVDTQYF.

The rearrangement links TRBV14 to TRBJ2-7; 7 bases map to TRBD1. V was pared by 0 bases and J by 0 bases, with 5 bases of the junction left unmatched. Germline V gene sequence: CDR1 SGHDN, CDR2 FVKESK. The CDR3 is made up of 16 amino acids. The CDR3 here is CASSQEGGESSYEQYF. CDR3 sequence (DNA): TGTGCCAGCAGCCAAGAAGGGGGCGAGAGCTCCTACGAGCAGTACTTC.

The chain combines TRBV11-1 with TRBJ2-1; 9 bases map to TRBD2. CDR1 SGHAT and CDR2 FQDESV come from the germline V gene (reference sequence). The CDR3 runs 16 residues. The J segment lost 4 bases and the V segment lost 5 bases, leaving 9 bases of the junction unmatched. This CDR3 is CASSNQREVGYNEQFF. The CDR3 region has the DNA TGTGCCAGCAGCAATCAGCGGGAGGTGGGTTACAATGAGCAGTTCTTC.

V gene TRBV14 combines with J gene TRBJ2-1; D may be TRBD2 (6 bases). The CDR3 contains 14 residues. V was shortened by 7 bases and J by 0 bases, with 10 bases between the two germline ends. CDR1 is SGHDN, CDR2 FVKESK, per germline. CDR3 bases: TGTGCCAGCACCCTGGACTACTCCTACAATGAGCAGTTCTTC. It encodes CASTLDYSYNEQFF.

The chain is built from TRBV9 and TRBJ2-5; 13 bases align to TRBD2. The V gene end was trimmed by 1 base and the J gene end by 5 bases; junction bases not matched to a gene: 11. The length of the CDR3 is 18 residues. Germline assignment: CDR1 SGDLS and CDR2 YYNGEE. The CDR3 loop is CASSVPLAGGPDLETQYF. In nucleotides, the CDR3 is TGTGCCAGCAGCGTACCACTAGCGGGAGGGCCTGATTTGGAGACCCAGTACTTC.